Listed here are 13 T cell receptor beta chains from one sample, sequenced in a study of response to subunit inactivated influenza vaccine. TCRdb called the RT-PCR reads again in MiXCR, with one record for every CDR3 protein. The table includes 430,000 or so distinct CDR3 sequences, roughly 9.7% detected once. The specimen was PBMCs from blood, collected 45 days after vaccination. These TCRs come from a man aged 45-65 years who received an inactivated influenza vaccine.

The chain has TRBV20-1 and TRBJ2-5; 10 bases match TRBD2. The CDR3 is 17 amino acids. Trimming removed 2 bases from V and 5 bases from J; junction bases left unmatched: 14. CDR1 DFQATT and CDR2 SNEGSKA come from the germline V gene (reference sequence). CDR3 residues: CSARRGASGGLGETQYF. For the CDR3, the DNA is TGCAGTGCTAGAAGGGGGGCTAGCGGGGGCTTAGGGGAGACCCAGTACTTC.

The chain recombines TRBV20-1 with TRBJ2-7; D may be TRBD1 (6 bases). V was clipped by 5 bases and J by 7 bases, with 18 bases between them. Germline loops: CDR1 DFQATT, CDR2 SNEGSKA (reference sequence). The CDR3 is 13 amino acids. CDR3 sequence (DNA): TGCAGTGCTGCCGGACAGCCCCTTAAGGAGCAGTACTTC. Its protein is CSAAGQPLKEQYF.

This clonotype was seen more than once but under ten times. The chain combines TRBV5-1 with TRBJ2-7; 9 nucleotides agree with TRBD1. CDR3 length: 14 residues. Germline V gene sequence: CDR1 SGHRS, CDR2 YFSETQ. Trimming cost V 4 bases and J 6 bases; bases outside gene matches: 8. The CDR3 nucleotides read TGCGCCAGCAGCCTAACAGGGGGCCCTTCCGAGCAGTACTTC. Its protein is CASSLTGGPSEQYF.

This clonotype was counted ten times or more. The chain combines TRBV6-6 with TRBJ2-7; TRBD2 matches at 7 bases. CDR3 size: 12 residues. In germline, CDR1 is MNHNY, CDR2 SVGAGI (reference sequence). With V trimmed by 5 bases and J by 8 bases, 6 bases remained unmatched. The CDR3 loop reads CASSTPSGQQYF. The DNA for the CDR3 is TGTGCCAGCAGTACCCCTAGCGGACAGCAGTACTTC.

The table lists this clonotype with many counts. The chain carries TRBV18 and TRBJ1-5; TRBD1 agrees at 7 bases. The trim removed 6 bases at V and 5 bases at J, leaving 7 bases unmatched. CDR3 length: 14 amino acids. Germline V gene data show CDR1 as KGHSH and CDR2 as LQKENI. The CDR3 coding sequence is TGTGCCAGCTCCCCGGACAGGATGTATCAGCCCCAGCATTTT. This codes for CASSPDRMYQPQHF.

This clonotype was detected only a few times. This rearrangement joins TRBV6-5 to TRBJ1-1; 11 nucleotides align to TRBD1. With 4 bases clipped from V and 5 bases from J, the junction kept 9 bases outside the gene matches. The germline V gene encodes CDR1 MNHEY and CDR2 SVGAGI. This CDR3 is 16 amino acids long. For the CDR3, the DNA is TGTGCCAGCAGTTCCCCGGGGACAGGGGGGAGGACTGAAGCTTTCTTT. This encodes CASSSPGTGGRTEAFF.

This rearrangement joins TRBV28 to TRBJ2-7; 11 positions match TRBD1. CDR3 length: 14 residues. The germline gives CDR1 MDHEN, CDR2 SYDVKM. The V gene end was trimmed by 8 bases and the J gene end by 3 bases; junction bases not matched to a gene: 6. The CDR3 reads CASGTGTGGYEQYF. CDR3 in DNA: TGTGCCAGCGGAACCGGGACAGGGGGCTACGAGCAGTACTTC.

This clonotype was counted a few times. J is TRBJ2-7 and V is TRBV7-8; TRBD1 matches at 9 bases. There are 14 residues in the CDR3. Unmatched junction bases numbered 10, after V lost 8 bases and J lost 5 bases. Looked up from germline, CDR1 is SGHVS and CDR2 is FQNEAQ. CDR3 residues: CASLPTQGANEQYF. The CDR3 DNA is TGTGCCAGCCTACCAACACAGGGGGCGAACGAGCAGTACTTC.

This clonotype has only a few counts. The chain recombines TRBV5-5 with TRBJ1-5; 9 bases agree with TRBD1. V gave up 5 bases and J gave up 6 bases; unmatched junction bases: 12. This CDR3 has 16 residues. Germline V gene data show CDR1 as SGHKS and CDR2 as YYEKEE (reference sequence). The CDR3 is CASSIGGDRVFQPQHF. The CDR3 DNA is TGTGCCAGCAGTATTGGCGGGGACAGGGTGTTTCAGCCCCAGCATTTT.

As to this clonotype: This clone may be a read error of a much larger clone one base away. V and J are TRBV7-9 and TRBJ1-1, with D maybe TRBD1 (5 bases). With 1 base removed from V and 6 bases from J, the gap between germline ends came to 15 bases. In germline, CDR1 is SEHNR, CDR2 FQNEAQ (reference sequence). The CDR3 spans 15 residues. In DNA, the CDR3 is TGTGCCAGCAGCTTAGGGGGAGGCAGGGACGCTGAAGCTTTCTTT. This encodes CASSLGGGRDAEAFF.

This clonotype has a count of ten or more. The chain links TRBV10-3 to TRBJ2-6, with D maybe TRBD1 (6 bases). This CDR3 has 16 residues. V was trimmed by 4 bases and J by 0 bases, leaving 10 bases between them. Germline CDR1 ENHRY, CDR2 SYGVKD. The CDR3 here is CAISAGQSSGANVLTF. CDR3 DNA: TGTGCCATCAGTGCAGGACAGAGCTCTGGGGCCAACGTCCTGACTTTC.

This clonotype came up many times. The J gene is TRBJ2-7, the V gene TRBV9, with D possibly matching TRBD2 (5 bases). V lost 0 bases and J 3 bases, leaving 13 bases between the germline ends. Per germline, CDR1 SGDLS and CDR2 YYNGEE. CDR3 length equals 15 residues. The CDR3 reads CASSVDGNSYYEQYF. DNA for the CDR3: TGTGCCAGCAGCGTAGACGGGAACTCCTACTACGAGCAGTACTTC.

The chain uses TRBV5-1 and TRBJ2-1; D possibly corresponds to TRBD1 (6 bases). Trimming removed 4 bases from V and 6 bases from J, with 14 bases in between. Germline-derived CDR1 and CDR2 are SGHRS and YFSETQ. CDR3 size: 14 residues. The CDR3 DNA reads TGCGCCAGCAGCCCCGGGACACTTAGCAATGAGCAGTTCTTC. Protein: CASSPGTLSNEQFF.